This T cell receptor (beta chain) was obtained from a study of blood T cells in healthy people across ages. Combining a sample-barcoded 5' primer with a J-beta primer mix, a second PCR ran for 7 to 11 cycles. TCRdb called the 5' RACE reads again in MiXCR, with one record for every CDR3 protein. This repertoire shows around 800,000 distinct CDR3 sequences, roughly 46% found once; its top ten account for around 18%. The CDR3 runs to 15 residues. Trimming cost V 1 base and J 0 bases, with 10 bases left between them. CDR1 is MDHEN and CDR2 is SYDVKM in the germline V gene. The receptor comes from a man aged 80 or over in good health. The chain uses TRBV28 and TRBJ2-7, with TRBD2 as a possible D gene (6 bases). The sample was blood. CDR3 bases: TGTGCCAGCAGTTTATACGGGAGTGACTCCTACGAGCAGTACTTC. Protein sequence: CASSLYGSDSYEQYF.